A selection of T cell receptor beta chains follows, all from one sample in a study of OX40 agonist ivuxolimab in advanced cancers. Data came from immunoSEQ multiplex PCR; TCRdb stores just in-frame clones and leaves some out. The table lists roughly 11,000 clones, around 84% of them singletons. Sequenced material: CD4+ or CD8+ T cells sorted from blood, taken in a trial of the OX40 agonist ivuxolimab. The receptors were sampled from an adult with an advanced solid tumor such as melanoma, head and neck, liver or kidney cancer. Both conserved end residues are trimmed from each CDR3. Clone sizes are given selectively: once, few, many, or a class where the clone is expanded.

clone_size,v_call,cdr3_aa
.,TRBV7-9,ASSRLSGQAYEQY
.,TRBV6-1,ASSEVRGAYTTYEQY
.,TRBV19,ASSMGVAEAF
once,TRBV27,ASSASTGDTEAF
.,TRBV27,ASSLSGGMNTEAF
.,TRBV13,ASSGWTGGSYGYT
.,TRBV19,ASSMSKSTNTGELF
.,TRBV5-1,ASSLPRREQETQY
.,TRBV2,ASSEPGDYGYT
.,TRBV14,ASSQGTKMGTGELF
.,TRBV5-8,ASSPAGSHYEQY
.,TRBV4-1,ASREGQGMNTEAF
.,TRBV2,ASTPGGQDHYEQY
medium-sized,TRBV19,ASSIGGFQYEQY
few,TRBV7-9,ASSLGGRNTEAF
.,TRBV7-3,ATSDRENSPLH
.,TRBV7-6,ASSPRGGNTEAF
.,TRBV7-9,ASSLTNAWGENTGELF
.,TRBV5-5,ASSLGGGQPQH
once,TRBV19,ASSPDPINLYQPQH
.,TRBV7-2,ASSWADKYYEQY
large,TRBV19,ASSRGQPGEQY
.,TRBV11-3,ASSLNGGANYGYT
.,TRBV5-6,ASSSGGARNTEAF
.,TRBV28,ASRGLGQGAGDTQY
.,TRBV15,ATSRNQETQY
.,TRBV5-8,AKPWTSDNTEAF
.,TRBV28,ASSSPGQGRDEQY
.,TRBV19,ASSSGQGYLGYT
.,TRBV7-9,ASRPTVDSYNEQF
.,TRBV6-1,ASKRYTGDGQPQH
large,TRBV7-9,ASSLAGGNQPQH
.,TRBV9,ASSDSGAAPGELF
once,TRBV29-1,SGYPRPSGGPYNEQF
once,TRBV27,ASIPSFWGINTEAF
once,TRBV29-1,SVEVQGLYEQY
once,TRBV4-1,ASSQEVRETNYGYT
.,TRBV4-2,ASSLPGTNTEAF
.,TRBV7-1,ASSGTGDYQPQH
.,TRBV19,ASSIGTLQF
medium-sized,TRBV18,ASSPTGELF
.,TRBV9,ASSVGGSTEAF
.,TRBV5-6,ASSRQGSSYNSPLH
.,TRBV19,ASSMGGQGTEAF
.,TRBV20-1,SARWSMEAF
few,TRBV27,ASSRDRVGSEQF
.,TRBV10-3,ATSGVDYGYT
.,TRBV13,ASSLGGGARAYGYT
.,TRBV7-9,ASSSPDGFPGELF
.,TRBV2,ASMVQGQTMNTEAF
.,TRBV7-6,ASSSLPPKTGTYEQY
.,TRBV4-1,ASSGLKGYGYT
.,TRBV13,ASSPVQDRADEQF
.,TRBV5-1,ASSLTSYNEQF
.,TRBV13,ASSEDSNTEAF
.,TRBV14,ASSQGGGNNQPQH
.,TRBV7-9,ASSEALRSANEKLF
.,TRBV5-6,ASSLEQGAIDGYT
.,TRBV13,ASSHAGQGPTNEKLF
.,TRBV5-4,ASSFGTGDYT